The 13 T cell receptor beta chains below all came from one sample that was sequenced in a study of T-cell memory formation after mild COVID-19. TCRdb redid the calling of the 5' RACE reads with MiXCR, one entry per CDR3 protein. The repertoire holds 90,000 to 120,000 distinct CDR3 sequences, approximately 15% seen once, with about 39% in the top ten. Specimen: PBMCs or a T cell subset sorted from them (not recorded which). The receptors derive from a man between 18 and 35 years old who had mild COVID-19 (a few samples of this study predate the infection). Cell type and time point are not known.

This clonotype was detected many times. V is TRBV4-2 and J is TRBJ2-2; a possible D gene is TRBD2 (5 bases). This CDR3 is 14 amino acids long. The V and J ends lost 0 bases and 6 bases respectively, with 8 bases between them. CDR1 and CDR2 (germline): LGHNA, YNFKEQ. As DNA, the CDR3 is TGTGCCAGCAGCCAAGAGCTAGCAGCCGGGGAGCTGTTTTTT. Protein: CASSQELAAGELFF.

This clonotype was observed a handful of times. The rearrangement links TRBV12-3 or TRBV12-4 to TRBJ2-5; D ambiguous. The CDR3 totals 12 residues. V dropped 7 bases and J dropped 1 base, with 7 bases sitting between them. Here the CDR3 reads CASNAVQETQYF. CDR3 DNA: TGTGCCAGCAATGCTGTCCAAGAGACCCAGTACTTC.

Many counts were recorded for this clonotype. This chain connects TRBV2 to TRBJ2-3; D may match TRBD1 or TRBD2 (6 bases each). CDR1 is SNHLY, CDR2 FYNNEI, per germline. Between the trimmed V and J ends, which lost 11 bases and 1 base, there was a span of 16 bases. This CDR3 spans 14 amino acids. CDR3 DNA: TGTGCCGCCAGGGGACTTTCTGGCACAGATACGCAGTATTTT. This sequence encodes CAARGLSGTDTQYF.

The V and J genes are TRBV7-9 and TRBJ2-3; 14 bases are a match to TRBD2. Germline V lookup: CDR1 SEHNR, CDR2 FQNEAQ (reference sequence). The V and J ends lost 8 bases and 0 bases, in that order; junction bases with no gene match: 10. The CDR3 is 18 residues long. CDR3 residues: CASRLGLAGARSTDTQYF. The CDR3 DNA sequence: TGTGCCAGCCGACTGGGACTAGCGGGGGCCCGGAGCACAGATACGCAGTATTTT.

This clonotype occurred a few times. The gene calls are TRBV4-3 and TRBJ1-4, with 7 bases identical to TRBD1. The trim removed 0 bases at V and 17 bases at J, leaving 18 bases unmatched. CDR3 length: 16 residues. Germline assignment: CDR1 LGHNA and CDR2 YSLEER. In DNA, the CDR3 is TGCGCCAGCAGCCAAGATCACGATCAGTTTCGGGACAGTTTTTTTTTT. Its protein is CASSQDHDQFRDSFFF.

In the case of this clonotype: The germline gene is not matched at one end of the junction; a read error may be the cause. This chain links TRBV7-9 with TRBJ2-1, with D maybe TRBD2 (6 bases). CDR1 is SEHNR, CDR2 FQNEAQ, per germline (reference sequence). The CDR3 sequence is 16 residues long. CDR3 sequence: CAGSSPGTATYNEQFF. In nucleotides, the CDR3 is TGTGCCGGCAGCTCACCCGGGACTGCTACCTACAATGAGCAGTTCTTC.

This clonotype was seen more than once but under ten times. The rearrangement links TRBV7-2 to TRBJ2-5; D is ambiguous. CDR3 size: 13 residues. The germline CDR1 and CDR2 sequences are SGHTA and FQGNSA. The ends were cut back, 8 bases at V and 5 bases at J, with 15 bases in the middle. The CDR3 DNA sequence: TGTGCCAGCGTGGAAACCACCGGGGAGACCCAGTACTTC. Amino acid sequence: CASVETTGETQYF.

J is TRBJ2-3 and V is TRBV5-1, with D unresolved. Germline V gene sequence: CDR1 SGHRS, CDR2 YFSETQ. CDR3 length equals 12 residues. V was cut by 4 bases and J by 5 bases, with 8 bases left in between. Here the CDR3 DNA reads TGCGCCAGCAGCCTGGTCCAAGATACGCAGTATTTT. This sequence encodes CASSLVQDTQYF.

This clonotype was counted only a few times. CDR3 sequence: CASSLGLRISNQPQHF. The CDR3 nucleotides are TGTGCCAGCAGCCTCGGACTCCGGATTAGCAATCAGCCCCAGCATTTT. The rearrangement uses TRBV7-8 and TRBJ1-5; the D is unclear. Germline loops: CDR1 SGHVS, CDR2 FQNEAQ. The CDR3 loop spans 16 amino acids. V was cut by 5 bases and J by 0 bases, with 14 bases left in between.

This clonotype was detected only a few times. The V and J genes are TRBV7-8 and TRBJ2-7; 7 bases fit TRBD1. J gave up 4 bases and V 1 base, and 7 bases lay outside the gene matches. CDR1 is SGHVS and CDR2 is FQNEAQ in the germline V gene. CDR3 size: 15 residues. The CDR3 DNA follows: TGTGCCAGCAGCTTAGACCCGGGACAGAAGTACGAGCAGTACGTC. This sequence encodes CASSLDPGQKYEQYV.

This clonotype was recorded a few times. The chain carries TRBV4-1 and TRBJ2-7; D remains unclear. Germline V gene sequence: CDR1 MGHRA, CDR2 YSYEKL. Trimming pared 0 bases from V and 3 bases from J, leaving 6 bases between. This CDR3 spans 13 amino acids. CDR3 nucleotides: TGCGCCAGCAGCCAAGAGGTAGTCTACGAGCAGTACTTC. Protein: CASSQEVVYEQYF.

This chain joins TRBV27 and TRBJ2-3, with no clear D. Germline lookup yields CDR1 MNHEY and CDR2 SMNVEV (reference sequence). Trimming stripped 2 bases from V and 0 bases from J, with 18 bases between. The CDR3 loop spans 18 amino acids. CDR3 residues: CASSLSGLLTSSTDTQYF. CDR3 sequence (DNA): TGTGCCAGCAGTTTAAGTGGCCTCTTGACATCTAGCACAGATACGCAGTATTTT.

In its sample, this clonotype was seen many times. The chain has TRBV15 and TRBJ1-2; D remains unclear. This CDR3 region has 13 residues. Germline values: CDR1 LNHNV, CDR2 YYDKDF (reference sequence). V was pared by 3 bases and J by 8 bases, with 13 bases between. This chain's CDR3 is CATSRFHDEGYTF. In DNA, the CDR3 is TGTGCCACCAGCAGGTTCCATGACGAGGGCTACACCTTC.